One and the same sample provided the 9 T cell receptor delta chains below, sequenced in a study of γδ T cells in repeated Plasmodium falciparum infection. Flow sorting of PBMC yielded separate Vgamma9/Vdelta2+ and Vdelta2-negative gammadelta T cell populations for bulk repertoire analysis. TCRdb repeated clone calling on the multiplex PCR reads with CATT. The table lists roughly 90,000 delta-chain clones, approximately 0.92% of them singletons. Sequenced input: gamma-delta T cells from blood. The receptors stem from a pool of human donors (malaria-infected and uninfected, not separated).

This clone was detected only a few times. Given a far larger clone just one base away, this is likely a sequencing read error. The same CDR3 also results from other DNA sequences found in this sample. This sequence joins TRDV1 and TRDJ1, with 7 nucleotides matching TRDD2. The CDR3 sequence is 23 residues long. The ends lost 3 bases at V and 0 bases at J; junction bases unmatched: 28. In germline, CDR1 is TSWWSYY, CDR2 QGS. CDR3 region: CALGELSISYQGGSITYTDKLIF. CDR3 sequence (DNA): TGTGCTCTTGGGGAGCTTTCCATTTCCTACCAGGGGGGGTCCATCACCTACACCGATAAACTCATCTTT.

Regarding this clone: This DNA's translation and the protein TCRdb lists, from a much larger clone, do not match at residue 19, likely due to a read error; the protein shown is translated from the DNA. For the V gene the call is TRDV1; the J gene has no call; the DNA was not used to check the table's D call, TRDD3. CDR1 is TSWWSYY, CDR2 QGS, per germline. The CDR3 contains 21 residues. CDR3 nucleotides: TGTGCTCTTGGGGAACTTGTACCCCCCCGGGGATGGGGGATACACACCGATAAACCCATCTTT. Protein product: CALGELVPPRGWGIHTDKPIF.

Comment on this clone: A far larger clone is off by one base, so a read error is likely. This CDR3 is also generated by other DNA sequences in the sample. The genes are TRDV1 and TRDJ1; a possible D gene is TRDD3 (8 bases). The J gene is not listed in TCRdb, so it was assigned here from a DNA match to germline. Germline V CDR1 and CDR2: TSWWSYY, QGS. V was cut by 0 bases and J by 7 bases, with 30 bases left in between. The CDR3 is made up of 20 amino acids. CDR3 nucleotides: TGTGCTCTTGGGGAACTTCCCTCTACCTTCCTGGGGGACCGGGACGGTAAACTCATCTTT. Translated: CALGELPSTFLGDRDGKLIF.

For this clone: With a far larger clone one base away, a read error is the likely cause. Other DNA variants within this sample encode the same CDR3. This chain joins TRDV1 and TRDJ1, with 12 bases matching TRDD3. TCRdb is silent on the J gene; assignment here came from matching the DNA to germline. Germline assignment: CDR1 TSWWSYY and CDR2 QGS. With 0 bases clipped from V and 2 bases from J, the junction kept 19 bases outside the gene matches. This CDR3 has 22 residues. The CDR3, as DNA: TGTGCTCTTGGGGAACTAAACCTTCCCACGAGTACTGGGGGATACAGGACCGATAAACTCATCTTT. Its protein product is CALGELNLPTSTGGYRTDKLIF.

This clone appeared many times. The TCRdb record carries a much larger clone's protein, which differs from this DNA's translation at residue 13; a read error is the likely cause, and the protein listed here is the DNA translation. This chain connects TRDV1 to TRDJ1; tentatively, D is TRDD3 (5 bases). This CDR3 comprises 16 residues. Germline CDR1 is TSWWSYY and CDR2 is QGS. The CDR3 nucleotides are TGTGCTCTTATACCTCCCCAGTACTGGAGGACCGATGAACTCATCTTT. Encoded protein: CALIPPQYWRTDELIF.

This clone was seen many times. This sequence is one base from a far larger clone and is likely a read error. Other DNA sequences within the sample encode an identical CDR3. The chain is built from TRDV1 and TRDJ1; 8 nucleotides align to TRDD3. The J gene was missing in TCRdb and was found by matching the end of the DNA to germline. The trim removed 6 bases at V and 0 bases at J, leaving 12 bases unmatched. There are 17 residues in the CDR3. Germline V gives CDR1 TSWWSYY, CDR2 QGS. Here the CDR3 reads CALGWGNTLQYTDKLIF. CDR3 nucleotide sequence: TGTGCTCTTGGCTGGGGGAACACCCTCCAGTACACCGATAAACTCATCTTT.

In its sample, this clone was seen many times. The protein TCRdb gives is from a much larger clone and does not agree with this DNA's translation at residue 4, likely a read error; the protein shown here comes from the DNA. This chain joins TRDV1 and TRDJ1; a possible D gene is TRDD2 (6 bases). Trimming took 9 bases from V and 2 from J, leaving 34 bases between them. The CDR3 totals 20 residues. CDR1 is TSWWSYY, CDR2 QGS, per germline. CDR3 coding DNA: TGTGCTCTGGGCTTGGATTTGTTCCTATCAGGACTCGGTGGAACCGATAAACTCATCTTT. It is translated as CALGLDLFLSGLGGTDKLIF.

In this sample, this clone turned up a few times. The protein recorded in TCRdb matches a much larger clone and deviates from this DNA's translation at residue 3, suggesting a read error; the protein here is obtained by translating the DNA. This chain links TRDV2 with TRDJ1; D ambiguous. The J gene, absent from TCRdb, was called here by matching the DNA to germline. CDR1 GEAIGNYY and CDR2 EKD come from the germline V gene. This CDR3 spans 16 amino acids. The CDR3 DNA sequence: TGTGCCCGTGACACCCACCTGACAAAAAACACCGATAAACTCATCTTT. This gives the protein CARDTHLTKNTDKLIF.

Details on this clone: The likely explanation is a read error, given a far larger clone one base away. Other nucleotide sequences in the sample specify the same CDR3. The rearrangement uses TRDV1 and TRDJ1, with TRDD3 matching over 12 bases. TCRdb carries no J gene annotation; the J gene was assigned here by matching the DNA with germline. The CDR3 runs to 24 residues. Germline V gives CDR1 TSWWSYY, CDR2 QGS. The CDR3 protein is CALGVNFPNPDWGILERNTDKLIF. Here the CDR3 DNA reads TGTGCTCTTGGGGTGAACTTCCCAAACCCTGACTGGGGGATACTTGAGCGGAACACCGACAAACTCATCTTT.